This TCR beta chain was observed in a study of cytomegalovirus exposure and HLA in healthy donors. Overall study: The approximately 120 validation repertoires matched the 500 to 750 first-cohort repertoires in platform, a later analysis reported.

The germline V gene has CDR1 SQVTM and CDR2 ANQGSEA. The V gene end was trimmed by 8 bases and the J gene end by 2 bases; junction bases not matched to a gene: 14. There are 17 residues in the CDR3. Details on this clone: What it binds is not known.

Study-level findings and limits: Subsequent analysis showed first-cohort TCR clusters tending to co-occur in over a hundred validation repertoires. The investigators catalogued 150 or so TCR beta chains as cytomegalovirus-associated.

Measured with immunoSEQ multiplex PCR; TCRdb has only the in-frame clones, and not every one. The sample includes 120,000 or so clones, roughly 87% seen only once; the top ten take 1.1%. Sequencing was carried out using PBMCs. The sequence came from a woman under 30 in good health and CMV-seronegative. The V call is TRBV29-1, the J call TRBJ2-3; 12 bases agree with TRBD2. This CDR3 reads CSYRGGLAGKNTDTQYF. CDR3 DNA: TGCAGCTACCGGGGTGGACTAGCGGGAAAAAACACAGATACGCAGTATTTT.